These T cell receptor beta chains were read from a single sample in a study of beta chain features in type 1 diabetes. TCRdb's table, derived via immunoSEQ multiplex PCR, lists solely in-frame clones and lacks some. In the table there are about 320,000 clones, 12% to 15% of which are singletons. Material: central memory CD4+ T cells from blood. Receptors were obtained from a man aged 30 to 45 in good health. Both conserved end residues are part of each CDR3. D genes are given only for firm matches. Size values are once, few and many counts, or a class for expanded clones, and some rows have none.

size: many
D: NA
V: TRBV14
J: TRBJ1-5
CDR3: CASSQGRNQPQHF
DNA: TGTGCCAGCAGCCAAGGGCGCAATCAGCCCCAGCATTTT

size: few
D: NA
V: TRBV2
J: TRBJ2-1
CDR3: CASSPTGTGSYNEQFF
DNA: TGTGCCAGCAGCCCAACCGGGACCGGCTCCTACAATGAGCAGTTCTTC

size: NA
D: NA
V: TRBV4-1
J: TRBJ2-2
CDR3: CASSQSAQNTGELFF
DNA: TGCGCCAGCAGCCAAAGTGCTCAGAACACCGGGGAGCTGTTTTTT

size: few
D: NA
V: TRBV7-2
J: TRBJ1-6
CDR3: CASSLRAAAPNTPLHF
DNA: TGTGCCAGCAGTCTAAGGGCAGCTGCCCCTAATACACCCCTCCACTTT

size: NA
D: TRBD1
V: TRBV5-5
J: TRBJ1-1
CDR3: CASSLQRGPGSTNQSEAFF
DNA: TGTGCCAGCAGTCTACAGAGGGGGCCCGGAAGCACCAATCAAAGCGAAGCTTTCTTT

size: NA
D: NA
V: TRBV7-9
J: TRBJ2-2
CDR3: CASSLRGADSFNTGELFF
DNA: TGTGCCAGCAGCTTACGTGGGGCCGACAGTTTCAACACCGGGGAGCTGTTTTTT

size: few
D: NA
V: TRBV7-2
J: TRBJ1-4
CDR3: CASSLGGRTNEKLFF
DNA: TGTGCCAGCAGCTTAGGAGGCAGGACTAATGAAAAACTGTTTTTT

size: NA
D: NA
V: TRBV29-1
J: TRBJ1-3
CDR3: CSVEDRSSGNTIYF
DNA: TGCAGCGTTGAAGATCGCAGCTCTGGAAACACCATATATTTT

size: few
D: NA
V: TRBV10-3
J: TRBJ2-3
CDR3: CAIKSFKDTDTQYF
DNA: TGTGCCATCAAGTCCTTCAAGGACACAGATACGCAGTATTTT

size: NA
D: TRBD1
V: TRBV5-6
J: TRBJ2-7
CDR3: CASSKLGQESHEQYF
DNA: TGTGCCAGCAGCAAACTTGGACAGGAGTCCCACGAGCAGTACTTC

size: NA
D: NA
V: TRBV29-1
J: TRBJ2-2
CDR3: CSGKLVTGELFF
DNA: TGCAGCGGTAAACTGGTCACCGGGGAGCTGTTTTTT

size: NA
D: TRBD2
V: TRBV15
J: TRBJ2-4
CDR3: CATSPGGTGNIQYF
DNA: TGTGCCACCAGCCCCGGGGGGACCGGGAACATTCAGTACTTC

size: NA
D: NA
V: TRBV7-9
J: TRBJ2-3
CDR3: CASSRGTGVETDTQYF
DNA: TGTGCCAGCAGCCGGGGGACGGGAGTAGAAACAGATACGCAGTATTTT

size: many
D: NA
V: TRBV5-6
J: TRBJ2-3
CDR3: CASSLGLGNTDTQYF
DNA: TGTGCCAGCAGCTTGGGCCTGGGGAACACAGATACGCAGTATTTT

size: NA
D: NA
V: TRBV4-3
J: TRBJ2-7
CDR3: CASSQDLGVEQYF
DNA: TGCGCCAGCAGCCAAGATCTCGGGGTCGAGCAGTACTTC

size: few
D: TRBD1
V: TRBV5-1
J: TRBJ2-1
CDR3: CASQQGLSYNEQFF
DNA: TGCGCCAGTCAACAGGGGCTCTCCTACAATGAGCAGTTCTTC

size: few
D: TRBD2
V: TRBV7-3
J: TRBJ2-2
CDR3: CASSTFSGRATGELFF
DNA: TGTGCCAGCAGCACCTTTAGCGGGAGGGCCACCGGGGAGCTGTTTTTT

size: NA
D: TRBD1
V: TRBV6-5
J: TRBJ1-2
CDR3: CASRPGGQGYGYTF
DNA: TGTGCCAGCAGACCCGGCGGACAGGGCTATGGCTACACCTTC

size: few
D: NA
V: TRBV7-3
J: TRBJ2-5
CDR3: CASSSPIETQYF
DNA: TGTGCCAGCAGCTCCCCCATTGAGACCCAGTACTTC

size: NA
D: NA
V: TRBV19
J: TRBJ1-5
CDR3: CATMSKNVGNQPQHF
DNA: TGTGCCACGATGTCAAAAAACGTAGGCAATCAGCCCCAGCATTTT

size: few
D: NA
V: TRBV19
J: TRBJ2-5
CDR3: CASAGQEETQYF
DNA: TGTGCCAGCGCGGGACAAGAAGAGACCCAGTACTTC

size: medium-sized
D: NA
V: TRBV21-1
J: TRBJ1-1
CDR3: CASLYRGMNTEAFF
DNA: TGTGCCAGCCTTTACAGGGGTATGAACACTGAAGCTTTCTTT

size: few
D: TRBD2
V: TRBV5-4
J: TRBJ2-5
CDR3: CASSAPGRGTRETQYF
DNA: TGTGCCAGCAGCGCGCCGGGGAGGGGTACGCGAGAGACCCAGTACTTC

size: many
D: NA
V: TRBV9
J: TRBJ2-2
CDR3: CASSVVGETGELFF
DNA: TGTGCCAGCAGCGTAGTGGGGGAGACCGGGGAGCTGTTTTTT

size: NA
D: NA
V: TRBV6-1
J: TRBJ1-2
CDR3: CATHSGSYGYTF
DNA: TGTGCCACCCATTCAGGGTCTTATGGCTACACCTTC

size: many
D: TRBD2
V: TRBV7-2
J: TRBJ2-3
CDR3: CASSPSGGPADTQYF
DNA: TGTGCCAGCAGCCCGAGCGGGGGGCCAGCAGATACGCAGTATTTT

size: few
D: NA
V: TRBV5-6
J: TRBJ2-2
CDR3: CASSPFLALYRDTGELFF
DNA: TGTGCCAGCAGCCCCTTTCTAGCACTTTACCGGGACACCGGGGAGCTGTTTTTT

size: few
D: TRBD1
V: TRBV29-1
J: TRBJ1-2
CDR3: CSVGTVISYGYTF
DNA: TGCAGCGTGGGGACAGTGATCAGCTATGGCTACACCTTC

size: NA
D: NA
V: TRBV5-6
J: TRBJ2-4
CDR3: CASSYLSFGKNIQYF
DNA: TGTGCCAGCAGCTACCTTAGTTTCGGCAAAAACATTCAGTACTTC

size: NA
D: TRBD2
V: TRBV6-1
J: TRBJ2-3
CDR3: CASSEGSGSVDTQYF
DNA: TGTGCCAGCAGTGAAGGCAGCGGGAGTGTAGATACGCAGTATTTT

size: NA
D: NA
V: TRBV19
J: TRBJ2-4
CDR3: CASSMGWGAKNIQYF
DNA: TGTGCCAGTAGTATGGGATGGGGAGCCAAAAACATTCAGTACTTC

size: NA
D: TRBD1
V: TRBV27
J: TRBJ1-2
CDR3: CASSVTQTRDRVSSSGYTF
DNA: TGTGCCAGCAGTGTAACCCAAACCCGGGACAGGGTTTCCAGTAGCGGCTACACCTTC

size: many
D: NA
V: TRBV7-2
J: TRBJ1-3
CDR3: CASSPLTSSRLDTIYF
DNA: TGTGCCAGCAGCCCTCTTACGTCCTCTAGGTTAGACACCATATATTTT

size: NA
D: NA
V: TRBV28
J: TRBJ1-1
CDR3: CASSQGVDTEAFF
DNA: TGTGCCAGCAGTCAAGGGGTCGACACTGAAGCTTTCTTT

size: NA
D: TRBD2
V: TRBV5-6
J: TRBJ2-3
CDR3: CASSSAPGTSGGDPDF
DNA: TGTGCCAGCAGCTCCGCCCCCGGGACTAGCGGGGGAGACCCGGATTTT

size: few
D: NA
V: TRBV7-9
J: TRBJ2-2
CDR3: CASSEQGNTGELFF
DNA: TGTGCCAGCAGCGAACAGGGTAACACCGGGGAGCTGTTTTTT

size: NA
D: TRBD1
V: TRBV5-1
J: TRBJ2-3
CDR3: CASSIGTAARTDTQYF
DNA: TGCGCCAGCAGCATAGGGACAGCGGCTAGGACAGATACGCAGTATTTT

size: few
D: NA
V: TRBV7-8
J: TRBJ1-2
CDR3: CASSLVARSANGYTF
DNA: TGTGCCAGCAGCTTAGTAGCCAGGTCAGCTAATGGCTACACCTTC

size: NA
D: NA
V: TRBV7-6
J: TRBJ2-7
CDR3: CASSSEYEQYF
DNA: TGTGCCAGCAGCTCCGAGTACGAGCAGTACTTC

size: NA
D: NA
V: TRBV7-2
J: TRBJ1-1
CDR3: CASSLGDGNTEAFF
DNA: TGTGCCAGCAGCTTAGGCGACGGAAACACTGAAGCTTTCTTT

size: few
D: NA
V: TRBV4-2
J: TRBJ2-2
CDR3: CASSPQGQGTGELFF
DNA: TGTGCCAGCAGCCCGCAGGGGCAGGGAACCGGGGAGCTGTTTTTT

size: few
D: NA
V: TRBV5-6
J: TRBJ1-1
CDR3: CASSSRENTEAFF
DNA: TGTGCCAGCAGCTCCCGGGAGAACACTGAAGCTTTCTTT

size: few
D: NA
V: TRBV19
J: TRBJ2-3
CDR3: CASSIPQDTDTQYF
DNA: TGTGCCAGTAGTATCCCACAGGACACAGATACGCAGTATTTT

size: few
D: NA
V: TRBV9
J: TRBJ2-2
CDR3: CASSAGGSYNTGELFF
DNA: TGTGCCAGCAGCGCAGGGGGGAGTTATAACACCGGGGAGCTGTTTTTT

size: many
D: TRBD1
V: TRBV10-2
J: TRBJ1-2
CDR3: CASSSGGLGYTF
DNA: TGCGCCAGCTCCTCAGGGGGGCTAGGCTACACCTTC

size: NA
D: TRBD1
V: TRBV7-2
J: TRBJ1-6
CDR3: CASNVGQGNSPLHF
DNA: TGTGCCAGCAACGTAGGACAGGGGAATTCACCCCTCCACTTT

size: few
D: NA
V: TRBV5-1
J: TRBJ2-7
CDR3: CASSLGGITYEQYF
DNA: TGCGCCAGCAGCTTGGGTGGGATTACCTACGAGCAGTACTTC

size: NA
D: NA
V: TRBV18
J: TRBJ2-1
CDR3: CASSPFWDNEQFF
DNA: TGTGCCAGCTCACCGTTTTGGGACAATGAGCAGTTCTTC

size: NA
D: NA
V: TRBV4-1
J: TRBJ1-5
CDR3: CASSQKFGSGTLGNQPQHF
DNA: TGCGCCAGCAGCCAAAAGTTTGGATCGGGGACCCTGGGAAATCAGCCCCAGCATTTT

size: many
D: NA
V: TRBV7-2
J: TRBJ1-1
CDR3: CASSLTTEAFF
DNA: TGTGCCAGCAGCTTAACCACTGAAGCTTTCTTT

size: few
D: TRBD1
V: TRBV11-2
J: TRBJ1-1
CDR3: CASSNTLGTGGKNTEAFF
DNA: TGTGCCAGCAGCAATACTCTGGGGACAGGGGGAAAGAACACTGAAGCTTTCTTT

size: few
D: TRBD1
V: TRBV6-5
J: TRBJ1-5
CDR3: CASSYSGQRNQPQHF
DNA: TGTGCCAGCAGTTACTCGGGACAGAGAAATCAGCCCCAGCATTTT

size: few
D: NA
V: TRBV15
J: TRBJ2-1
CDR3: CATSTGSSVYNEQFF
DNA: TGTGCCACCAGCACCGGGAGCTCGGTCTACAATGAGCAGTTCTTC

size: few
D: TRBD2
V: TRBV7-9
J: TRBJ2-1
CDR3: CASSLARGGSYNEQFF
DNA: TGTGCCAGCAGCTTAGCGCGGGGCGGGAGCTACAATGAGCAGTTCTTC

size: few
D: NA
V: TRBV7-9
J: TRBJ1-1
CDR3: CASSQGRGAFF
DNA: TGCGCCAGCAGCCAAGGTCGAGGGGCTTTCTTT

size: few
D: NA
V: TRBV14
J: TRBJ2-1
CDR3: CASSQSGFNNEQFF
DNA: TGTGCCAGCAGCCAATCGGGATTTAACAATGAGCAGTTCTTC

size: NA
D: NA
V: TRBV11-2
J: TRBJ1-2
CDR3: CASSLGADGYTF
DNA: TGTGCCAGCAGCTTAGGGGCGGATGGCTACACCTTC

size: NA
D: NA
V: TRBV28
J: TRBJ1-2
CDR3: CASTEGGGRIGYTF
DNA: TGTGCCAGCACCGAAGGGGGGGGGCGAATAGGCTACACCTTC

size: NA
D: TRBD1
V: TRBV25-1
J: TRBJ1-5
CDR3: CASKGQGGNQPQHF
DNA: TGTGCCAGCAAGGGACAGGGCGGCAATCAGCCCCAGCATTTT

size: NA
D: NA
V: TRBV7-2
J: TRBJ1-3
CDR3: CASSPQGLSGNTIYF
DNA: TGTGCCAGCAGCCCACAGGGACTCTCTGGAAACACCATATATTTT